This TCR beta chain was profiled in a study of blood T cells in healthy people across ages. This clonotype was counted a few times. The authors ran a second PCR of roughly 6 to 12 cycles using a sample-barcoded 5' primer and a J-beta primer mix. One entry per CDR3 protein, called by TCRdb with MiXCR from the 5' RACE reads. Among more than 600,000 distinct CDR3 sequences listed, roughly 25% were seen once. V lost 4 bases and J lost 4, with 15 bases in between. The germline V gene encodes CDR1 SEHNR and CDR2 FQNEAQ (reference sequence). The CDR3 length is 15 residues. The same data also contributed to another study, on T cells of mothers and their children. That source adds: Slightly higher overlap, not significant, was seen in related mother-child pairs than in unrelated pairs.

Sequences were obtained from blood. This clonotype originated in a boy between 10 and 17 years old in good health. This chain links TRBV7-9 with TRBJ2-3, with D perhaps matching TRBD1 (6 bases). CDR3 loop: CASSSGAPGADTQYF. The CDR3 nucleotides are TGTGCCAGCAGCTCAGGGGCCCCAGGCGCAGATACGCAGTATTTT. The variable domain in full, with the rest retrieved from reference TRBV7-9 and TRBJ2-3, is DTGVSQNPRHKITKRGQNVTFRCDPISEHNRLYWYRQTLGQGPEFLTYFQNEAQLEKSRLLSDRFSAERPKGSFSTLEIQRTEQGDSAMYLCASSSGAPGADTQYFGPGTRLTVL.